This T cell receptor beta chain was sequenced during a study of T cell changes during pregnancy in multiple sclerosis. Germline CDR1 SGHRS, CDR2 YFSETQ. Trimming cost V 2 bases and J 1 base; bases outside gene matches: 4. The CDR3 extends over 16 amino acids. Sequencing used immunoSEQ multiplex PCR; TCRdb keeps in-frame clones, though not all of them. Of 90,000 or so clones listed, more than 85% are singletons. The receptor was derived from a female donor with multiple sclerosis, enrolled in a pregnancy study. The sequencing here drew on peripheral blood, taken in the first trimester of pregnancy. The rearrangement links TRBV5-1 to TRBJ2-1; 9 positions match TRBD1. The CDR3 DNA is TGCGCCAGCAGCTTTACGGGACAGGGATCCTACAATGAGCAGTTCTTC. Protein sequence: CASSFTGQGSYNEQFF. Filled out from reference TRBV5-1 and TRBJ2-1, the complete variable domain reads KAGVTQTPRYLIKTRGQQVTLSCSPISGHRSVSWYQQTPGQGLQFLFEYFSETQRNKGNFPGRFSGRQFSNSRSEMNVSTLELGDSALYLCASSFTGQGSYNEQFFGPGTRLTVL.